This TCR beta chain comes out of a study of blood T cell repertoires in COVID-19. Across the whole study: Samples came from the United States, Italy and Spain, spanning acute and convalescent COVID-19. From T cells, B-cell-depleted T cells, or PBMCs came the material, which was cDNA or gDNA.

The authors' processing: Using reference gene primer amplification, nucleated cell counts were estimated. Produced via immunoSEQ multiplex PCR; TCRdb's table is partial and in-frame only. That table is the source of V, J and clone size, and D and trimming were worked out from the DNA. The repertoire holds 250,000 to 350,000 clones, with about 82% as singletons. Sequenced: peripheral blood. The sequence was collected from a woman between 50 and 59 years old with acute or convalescent COVID-19.

In nucleotides, the CDR3 is TGTGCCAGCAGCTTATCGGCTAGCGGTATCTACAATGAGCAGTTCTTC. Its translation: CASSLSASGIYNEQFF. This chain links TRBV7-2 with TRBJ2-1; 7 bases agree with TRBD2. V trimming: 2 bases; J trimming: 3 bases; junction bases outside the gene matches: 7. The length of the CDR3 is 16 residues. The germline CDR1 and CDR2 sequences are SGHTA and FQGNSA.